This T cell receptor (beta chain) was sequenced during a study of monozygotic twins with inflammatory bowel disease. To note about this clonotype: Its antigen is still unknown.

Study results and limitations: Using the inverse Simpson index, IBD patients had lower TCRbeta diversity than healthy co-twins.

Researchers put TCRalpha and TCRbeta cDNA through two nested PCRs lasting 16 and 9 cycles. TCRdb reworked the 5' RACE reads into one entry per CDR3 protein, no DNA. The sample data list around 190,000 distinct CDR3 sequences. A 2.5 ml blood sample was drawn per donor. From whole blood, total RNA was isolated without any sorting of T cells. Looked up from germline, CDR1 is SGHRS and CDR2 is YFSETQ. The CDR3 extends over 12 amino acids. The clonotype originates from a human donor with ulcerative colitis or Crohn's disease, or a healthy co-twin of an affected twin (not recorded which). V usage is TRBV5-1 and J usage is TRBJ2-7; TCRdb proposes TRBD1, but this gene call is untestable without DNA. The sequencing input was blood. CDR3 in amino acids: CASSLEVGKKYF.